This T cell receptor beta chain was captured by sequencing in a study of glioma-infiltrating T cells after dendritic cell vaccination. The immunoSEQ assay amplified TCRB CDR3 from up to 2 ug DNA. TCRdb keeps only in-frame clones here, not all; method: immunoSEQ multiplex PCR. Among fewer than 45,000 clones, about 80% were seen once, and the ten largest hold under 10%. All glioblastoma patients lacked an isocitrate dehydrogenase mutation. The CDR3 is made up of 15 amino acids. With 1 base removed from V and 0 bases from J, the gap between germline ends came to 10 bases. CDR1 and CDR2 (germline): MNHNS, SASEGT.

This chain uses TRBV6-1 with TRBJ2-7; D might be TRBD2 (6 bases). The clonotype originates from a human donor with glioblastoma. The specimen was blood, collected before dendritic cell vaccination. The CDR3 coding sequence is TGTGCCAGCAGTGAAGACGCGGGGAGCTCCTACGAGCAGTACTTC. This gives the protein CASSEDAGSSYEQYF.